These 6 T cell receptor beta chains were sequenced from one sample in a study of beta chain features in type 1 diabetes. Isolated RNA was reverse transcribed in full, so expressed TCRB transcripts were sequenced. Sequencing was performed with immunoSEQ multiplex PCR; in TCRdb, only in-frame clones are kept and a portion is missing. Of fewer than 400,000 clones detected, under 8.5% appear once; the ten largest clones hold under 0.5%. The specimen sequenced was central memory CD4+ T cells from blood. The source of these receptors is a woman younger than 30 in good health.

The V and J genes are TRBV5-1 and TRBJ1-2; 7 positions match TRBD1. CDR3 size: 15 residues. Unmatched junction bases numbered 9, after V lost 0 bases and J lost 7 bases. Germline-derived CDR1 and CDR2 are SGHRS and YFSETQ. The DNA for the CDR3 is TGCGCCAGCAGCTTGGGAATCGACAGGGCAGGTGGCTACACCTTC. It yields the protein CASSLGIDRAGGYTF.

This clone was detected a few times. The chain has TRBV10-2 and TRBJ2-5; 9 bases are a match to TRBD1. The germline V gene encodes CDR1 WSHSY and CDR2 SAAADI. CDR3 length: 14 amino acids. The J segment lost 6 bases and the V segment lost 6 bases, leaving 8 bases of the junction unmatched. The CDR3 DNA sequence: TGCGCCAGCAGCCCGGGACAGGGAATGCAGACCCAGTACTTC. Protein product: CASSPGQGMQTQYF.

Comments on this clone: One junction end does not reproduce the germline sequence, and a read error may be involved. The chain has TRBV7-7 and TRBJ2-5; the match to TRBD2 covers 14 bases. The CDR3 covers 18 residues. Per germline, CDR1 SSHAT and CDR2 FNYEAQ (reference sequence). CDR3 DNA: TGTGCTAGCAGCTTAGGAGGGGGACTAGCGGGAGCAGGGGAGACCCAGTACTTC. It codes for CASSLGGGLAGAGETQYF.

A note on this clone: Other nucleotide sequences in the sample specify the same CDR3. The chain carries TRBV7-2 and TRBJ2-7; D is undetermined. CDR1 and CDR2 (germline): SGHTA, FQGNSA. Trimming removed 0 bases at V and 7 bases at J, with 4 bases between. CDR3 length equals 11 residues. The chain's CDR3 is CASSLAGEQYF. For the CDR3, the DNA is TGTGCCAGCAGCTTAGCGGGGGAGCAGTACTTC.

This clone was detected a few times. The rearrangement links TRBV5-6 to TRBJ2-7; no firm D call. The CDR3 is 11 residues long. Trimming took 4 bases from V and 6 from J, leaving 8 bases between them. Germline-derived CDR1 and CDR2 are SGHDT and YYEEEE. The CDR3 sequence: CASSLRAEQYF. The CDR3 bases are TGTGCCAGCAGCCTTCGGGCCGAGCAGTACTTC.

This clone was recorded a few times. The chain couples TRBV2 to TRBJ2-3, with D perhaps matching TRBD1 (5 bases). V lost 0 bases and J lost 4, with 20 bases in between. Germline assignment: CDR1 SNHLY and CDR2 FYNNEI. This CDR3 contains 18 residues. The CDR3 nucleotides are TGTGCCAGCAGTGAAGCGCTTTTTAAGGGGTCGGGTCCAGATACGCAGTATTTT. Translating it yields CASSEALFKGSGPDTQYF.